The clone carrying this T cell receptor (beta chain) was recorded once. The target antigen is unknown. This sample was taken from a study of cytomegalovirus exposure and HLA in healthy donors. Study summary: Earlier, 95 million to 120 million unique TCR beta sequences were recovered from roughly 170 million T cells by an analysis.

Deletions cut 5 bases from V and 4 bases from J, with 15 bases between. Germline CDR1 is ENHRY and CDR2 is SYGVKD. The CDR3 sequence is 14 residues long. The study ran its PCR with 60 Vbeta and 13 Jbeta primers. TCRdb's copy holds only in-frame clones and misses some; the assay was immunoSEQ multiplex PCR. The table includes some 170,000 clones, 75% to 90% detected once. Study-wide points: The productive fraction for most TCR beta V segments was about 87% or about 30% in an earlier analysis. The study recorded over 150 TCR beta chains that were cytomegalovirus-associated. Later work showed greater clonal expansion in HLA-associated TCR beta chains than in equally common others.

The chain joins TRBV10-3 to TRBJ2-7; D remains ambiguous. Sample: PBMCs. The source is a woman aged 18-29 years in good health and CMV-seronegative. CDR3 nucleotide sequence: TGTGCCATCAGTCACCCTGAGACATCTTACGAGCAGTACTTC. Translation: CAISHPETSYEQYF.